This entry concerns a single T cell receptor beta chain. This CDR3 spans 10 amino acids. Germline CDR1 reads MDHEN; CDR2 reads SYDVKM. V lost 10 bases and J lost 6, with 10 bases in between. This record comes from a study of T cell changes during pregnancy in multiple sclerosis. Clones were read by immunoSEQ multiplex PCR, and TCRdb kept only the in-frame ones, dropping some. The sample holds tens of thousands of clones, 94% seen once. The origin of this receptor is a female donor in good health, enrolled as a control in a pregnancy study. V is TRBV28 and J is TRBJ2-7, with D possibly matching TRBD1 (5 bases). This specimen was peripheral blood, taken in the second trimester of pregnancy. CDR3: CATGIPEQYF. The CDR3 region has the DNA TGTGCCACAGGGATTCCCGAGCAGTACTTC.